Described below is a single T cell receptor (beta chain) sequence and its context. The antigen remains undetermined. Profiled with immunoSEQ multiplex PCR; TCRdb holds only in-frame clones, not every one. The sample has over a million clones, approximately 96% seen once; the top ten hold over 1%. The sample is drawn from a study of shared clonotypes between healthy human individuals. Study-wide context: Each donor's CD8 memory used one plate, CD8 naive two, each CD4 subset three. Findings and limits, study-wide: Among non-shared clonotypes, generation probabilities were lower than among those shared by all four donors.

This clonotype originated in a man aged 30 to 39 in good health. What was sequenced was naive CD4+ T cells sorted from blood. Subset: CD45RA+ positively selected.

The CDR3 here is CASSGLAGGPVNEQFF. CDR3 nucleotide sequence: TGTGCCAGCAGTGGCCTAGCGGGAGGGCCGGTGAATGAGCAGTTCTTC. The rearrangement uses TRBV6-4 and TRBJ2-1; 12 bases align to TRBD2. The length of the CDR3 is 16 residues. Germline V CDR1 and CDR2: MRHNA, SNTAGT. Germline trimming cut 4 bases from V and 7 bases from J; bases unmatched to any gene: 8.